The clone carrying this T cell receptor beta chain was seen a few times. Its cognate antigen is unknown. The data derive from a study of cytomegalovirus exposure and HLA in healthy donors. The donors gave bone marrow, and they were healthy. Study results and limitations: A highly shared variant cluster was judged a likely technical artifact.

The V gene lost 1 base and the J gene lost 2 bases, with 7 bases spanning the gap. The CDR3 has 14 amino acids. Germline CDR1 SGHAT, CDR2 FQNNGV. The PCR contained 60 Vbeta and 13 Jbeta primers. Some clones are missing from TCRdb's copy, which holds only in-frame ones; the method was immunoSEQ multiplex PCR. The sample holds under 200,000 clones; roughly 80% are singletons and the top ten take 7.5% to 9%. The source is a male donor in good health and CMV-seropositive. The specimen sequenced was PBMCs. The rearrangement joins TRBV11-2 to TRBJ2-3, with D unclear. The CDR3 loop reads CASSLASITDTQYF. CDR3 DNA sequence: TGTGCCAGCAGCTTAGCTAGTATCACAGATACGCAGTATTTT.